The rows below give T cell receptor beta chains drawn from one sample of a study of blood T cell repertoires in COVID-19. This table comes from immunoSEQ multiplex PCR, and its TCRdb copy is limited to in-frame clones, with some not included. The sample gives tens of thousands of clones, 85% to 95% of which show up once; under 6% is in the top ten. The sample comprised peripheral blood. The receptor set was obtained from a human donor in a cohort sampled during active COVID-19. CDR3s include the opening cysteine and the closing phenylalanine or tryptophan. Each record gives: J gene, V gene, clone size, CDR3 protein. Size is omitted from some rows. Given values are once, few, many or a class for expanded clones.

J: TRBJ2-2
V: TRBV2
size: .
CDR3: CASSLGLAVTGELFF

J: TRBJ2-7
V: TRBV5-6
size: .
CDR3: CASRSSGGAYEQYF

J: TRBJ1-1
V: TRBV7-3
size: once
CDR3: CASSQRGGVGTEAFF

J: TRBJ2-5
V: TRBV6-5
size: once
CDR3: CASSQASGTQETQYF

J: TRBJ1-2
V: TRBV5-5
size: .
CDR3: CASSLGGSDFYGYTF

J: TRBJ1-2
V: TRBV12-3/TRBV12-4
size: .
CDR3: CASSDRGGYTF

J: TRBJ2-2
V: TRBV5-1
size: .
CDR3: CASSGKDMSGELFF

J: TRBJ1-1
V: TRBV7-8
size: .
CDR3: CASTRKRMSLMNTEAFF

J: TRBJ2-3
V: TRBV11-2
size: .
CDR3: CASSNTWDTQYF

J: TRBJ2-1
V: TRBV9
size: once
CDR3: CASSFGQGLMNEQFF

J: TRBJ1-6
V: TRBV27
size: .
CDR3: CASSPFLTGVNSPLHF

J: TRBJ2-2
V: TRBV25-1
size: .
CDR3: CASSELGIAGRTGELFF

J: TRBJ2-1
V: TRBV7-9
size: .
CDR3: CASSLAGTVHNEQFF

J: TRBJ2-1
V: TRBV6-2/TRBV6-3
size: .
CDR3: CASSPFRQGSSYNEQFF

J: TRBJ2-1
V: TRBV5-1
size: .
CDR3: CASSLIQGARWTGNEQFF

J: TRBJ1-1
V: TRBV7-3
size: .
CDR3: CASSLTGGETEAFF

J: TRBJ1-6
V: TRBV6-2/TRBV6-3
size: .
CDR3: CASSRLVGQGYNSPLHF

J: TRBJ1-1
V: TRBV29-1
size: .
CDR3: CSSQDTLNTEAFF

J: TRBJ1-4
V: TRBV18
size: .
CDR3: CASSPPGQIEKLFF

J: TRBJ2-3
V: TRBV4-2
size: .
CDR3: CASSQGSGGGTDTQYF

J: TRBJ1-1
V: TRBV29-1
size: once
CDR3: CSVEDPRRRTEAFF

J: TRBJ2-1
V: TRBV19
size: once
CDR3: CASSLLWAGGPKDEQFF

J: TRBJ1-6
V: TRBV19
size: .
CDR3: CASSPRTERGPYSPLHF

J: TRBJ2-5
V: TRBV12-3/TRBV12-4
size: .
CDR3: CASSPDSPAQYF

J: TRBJ2-5
V: TRBV27
size: .
CDR3: CASSPQASGIQETQYF

J: TRBJ1-4
V: TRBV28
size: once
CDR3: CASSFGGRNEKLFF

J: TRBJ2-5
V: TRBV7-9
size: .
CDR3: CASSPRTSGYQETQYF

J: TRBJ2-5
V: TRBV4-2
size: .
CDR3: CASSQDAVSGQETQYF

J: TRBJ2-1
V: TRBV6-4
size: .
CDR3: CASSDLVGERFF

J: TRBJ2-5
V: TRBV7-9
size: .
CDR3: CASSFGSVPETQYF

J: TRBJ1-4
V: TRBV15
size: .
CDR3: CATSRDLVYRTNEKLFF

J: TRBJ2-2
V: TRBV5-4
size: once
CDR3: CASSSNTGELFF

J: TRBJ2-6
V: TRBV4-2
size: .
CDR3: CASSQDGDRGYSGANVLTF

J: TRBJ1-6
V: TRBV27
size: .
CDR3: CASRGTVYNSPLHF

J: TRBJ2-6
V: TRBV11-2
size: .
CDR3: CASTTQPSISGANVLTF

J: TRBJ2-7
V: TRBV6-6
size: .
CDR3: CASSRYPGTGVSSEQYF

J: TRBJ2-7
V: TRBV6-6
size: .
CDR3: CAISTSGTYEQYF

J: TRBJ2-3
V: TRBV29-1
size: .
CDR3: CSVGGPGYTDTQYF

J: TRBJ2-3
V: TRBV12-5
size: .
CDR3: CASGRGTDTQYF

J: TRBJ1-4
V: TRBV15
size: .
CDR3: CATSPTWGPNEKLFF

J: TRBJ2-1
V: TRBV25-1
size: .
CDR3: CATRDWNEQFF

J: TRBJ1-5
V: TRBV4-1
size: .
CDR3: CASSQGRSNQPQHF

J: TRBJ2-6
V: TRBV28
size: .
CDR3: CASSQTGANVLTF

J: TRBJ2-3
V: TRBV7-6
size: .
CDR3: CASSLAGGPGTDTQYF

J: TRBJ2-7
V: TRBV10-3
size: few
CDR3: CAISQSSNRASYEQYF

J: TRBJ1-1
V: TRBV6-5
size: .
CDR3: CATIRDTMNTEAFF

J: TRBJ2-2
V: TRBV3-1/TRBV3-2
size: once
CDR3: CASSQDSVPGELFF

J: TRBJ2-7
V: TRBV19
size: .
CDR3: CASSIDRDRQGYEQYF

J: TRBJ2-5
V: TRBV30
size: .
CDR3: CAWSGISGGRLETQYF

J: TRBJ1-1
V: TRBV9
size: .
CDR3: CASSALGGSNTEAFF

J: TRBJ1-5
V: TRBV28
size: .
CDR3: CASRRDRGGDSNQPQHF

J: TRBJ1-4
V: TRBV2
size: .
CDR3: CASNRQINNEKLFF

J: TRBJ2-5
V: TRBV11-2
size: .
CDR3: CASSLGDREQETQYF

J: TRBJ2-3
V: TRBV7-6
size: once
CDR3: CASSFIGVGLAGSSDTQYF

J: TRBJ1-5
V: TRBV6-5
size: .
CDR3: CASLRDRDSNQPQHF

J: TRBJ1-5
V: TRBV6-2/TRBV6-3
size: once
CDR3: CASSSPGGGWEQPQHF

J: TRBJ1-5
V: TRBV7-2
size: once
CDR3: CASSPGQGGNQPQHF

J: TRBJ1-1
V: TRBV2
size: .
CDR3: CASSVRGLNTEAFF

J: TRBJ2-3
V: TRBV6-4
size: .
CDR3: CASSDSTSGGADTQYF